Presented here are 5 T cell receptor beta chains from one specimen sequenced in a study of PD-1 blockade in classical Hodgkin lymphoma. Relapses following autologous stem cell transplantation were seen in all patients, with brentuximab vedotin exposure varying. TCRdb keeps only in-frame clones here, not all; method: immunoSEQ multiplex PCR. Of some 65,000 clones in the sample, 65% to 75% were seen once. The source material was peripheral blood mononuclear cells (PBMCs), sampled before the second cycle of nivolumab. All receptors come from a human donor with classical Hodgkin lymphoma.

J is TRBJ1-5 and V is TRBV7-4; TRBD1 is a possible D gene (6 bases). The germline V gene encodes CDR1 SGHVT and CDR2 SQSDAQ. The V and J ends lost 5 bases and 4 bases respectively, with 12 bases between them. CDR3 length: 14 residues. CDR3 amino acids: CASSDNRENQPQHF. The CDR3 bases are TGTGCCAGCAGCGACAACAGGGAAAATCAGCCCCAGCATTTT.

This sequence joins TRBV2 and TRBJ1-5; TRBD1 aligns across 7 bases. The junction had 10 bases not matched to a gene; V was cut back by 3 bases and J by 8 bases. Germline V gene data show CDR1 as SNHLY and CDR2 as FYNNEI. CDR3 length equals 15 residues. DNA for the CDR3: TGTGCCAGCAGTGAGTCCGTGGCAGGGGGGGAGCCCCAGCATTTT. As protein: CASSESVAGGEPQHF. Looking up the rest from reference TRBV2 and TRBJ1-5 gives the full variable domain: EPEVTQTPSHQVTQMGQEVILRCVPISNHLYFYWYRQILGQKVEFLVSFYNNEISEKSEIFDDQFSVERPDGSNFTLKIRSTKLEDSAMYFCASSESVAGGEPQHFGDGTRLSIL.

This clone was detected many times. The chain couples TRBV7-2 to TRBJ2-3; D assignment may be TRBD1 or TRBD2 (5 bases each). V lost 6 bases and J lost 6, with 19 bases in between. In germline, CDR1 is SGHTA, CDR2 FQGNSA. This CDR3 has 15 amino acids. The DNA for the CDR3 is TGTGCCAGCAGTCCATCAGGGAGTTTATGGGATACGCAGTATTTT. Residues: CASSPSGSLWDTQYF.

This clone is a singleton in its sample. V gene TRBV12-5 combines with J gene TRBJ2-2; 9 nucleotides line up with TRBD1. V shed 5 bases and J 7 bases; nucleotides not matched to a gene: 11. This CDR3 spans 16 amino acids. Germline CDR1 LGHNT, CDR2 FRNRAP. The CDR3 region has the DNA TGTGCTAGTGGTCCTTGGACAGGGGATAGTGGCGGGGAGCTGTTTTTT. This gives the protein CASGPWTGDSGGELFF.

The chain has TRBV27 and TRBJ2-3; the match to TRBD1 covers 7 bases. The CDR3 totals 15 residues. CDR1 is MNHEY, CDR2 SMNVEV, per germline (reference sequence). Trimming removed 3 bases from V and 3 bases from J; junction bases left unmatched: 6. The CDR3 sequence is CASSFDREGTDTQYF. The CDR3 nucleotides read TGTGCCAGCAGTTTTGACAGGGAAGGGACAGATACGCAGTATTTT.